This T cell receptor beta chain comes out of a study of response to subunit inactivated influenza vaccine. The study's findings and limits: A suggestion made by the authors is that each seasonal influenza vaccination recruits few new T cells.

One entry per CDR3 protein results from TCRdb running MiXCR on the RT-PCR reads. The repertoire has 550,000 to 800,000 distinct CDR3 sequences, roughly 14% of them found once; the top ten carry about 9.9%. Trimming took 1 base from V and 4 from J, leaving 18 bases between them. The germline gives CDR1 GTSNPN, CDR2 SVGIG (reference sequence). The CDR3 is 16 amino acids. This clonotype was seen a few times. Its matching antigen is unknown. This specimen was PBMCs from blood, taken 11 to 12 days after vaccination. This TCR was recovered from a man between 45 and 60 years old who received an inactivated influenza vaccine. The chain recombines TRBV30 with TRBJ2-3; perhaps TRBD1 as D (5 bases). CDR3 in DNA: TGTGCCTGGAGTGCGACCAGGGTTCATGGATCAGATACGCAGTATTTT. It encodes CAWSATRVHGSDTQYF.